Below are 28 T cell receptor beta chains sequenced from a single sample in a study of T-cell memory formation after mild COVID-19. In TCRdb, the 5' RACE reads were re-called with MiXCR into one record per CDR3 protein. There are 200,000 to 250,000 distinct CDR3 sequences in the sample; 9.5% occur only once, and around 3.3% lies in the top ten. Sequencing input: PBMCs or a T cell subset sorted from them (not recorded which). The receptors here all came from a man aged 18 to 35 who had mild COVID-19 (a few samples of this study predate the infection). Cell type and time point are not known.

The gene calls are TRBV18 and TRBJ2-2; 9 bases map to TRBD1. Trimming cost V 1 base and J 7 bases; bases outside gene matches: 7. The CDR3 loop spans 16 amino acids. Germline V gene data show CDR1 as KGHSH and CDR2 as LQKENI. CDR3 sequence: CASSPRQGGLHGELFF. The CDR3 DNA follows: TGTGCCAGCTCACCACGACAGGGGGGACTTCACGGGGAGCTGTTTTTT.

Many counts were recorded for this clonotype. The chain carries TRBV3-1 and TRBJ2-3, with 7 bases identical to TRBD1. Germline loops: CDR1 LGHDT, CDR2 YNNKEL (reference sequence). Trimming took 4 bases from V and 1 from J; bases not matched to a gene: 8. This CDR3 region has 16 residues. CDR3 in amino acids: CASSRLAGQGTDTQYF. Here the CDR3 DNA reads TGTGCCAGCAGCCGCCTCGCCGGACAGGGCACAGATACGCAGTATTTT.

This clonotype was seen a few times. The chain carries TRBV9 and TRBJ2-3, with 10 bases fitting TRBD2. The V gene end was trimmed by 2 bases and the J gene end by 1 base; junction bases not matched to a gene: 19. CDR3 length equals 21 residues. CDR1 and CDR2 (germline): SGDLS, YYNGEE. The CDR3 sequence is CASSVSEASGGYFKGTDTQYF. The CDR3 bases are TGTGCCAGCAGCGTTTCCGAGGCTAGCGGGGGATACTTCAAAGGCACAGATACGCAGTATTTT. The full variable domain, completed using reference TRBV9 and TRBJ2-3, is DSGVTQTPKHLITATGQRVTLRCSPRSGDLSVYWYQQSLDQGLQFLIQYYNGEERAKGNILERFSAQQFPDLHSELNLSSLELGDSALYFCASSVSEASGGYFKGTDTQYFGPGTRLTVL.

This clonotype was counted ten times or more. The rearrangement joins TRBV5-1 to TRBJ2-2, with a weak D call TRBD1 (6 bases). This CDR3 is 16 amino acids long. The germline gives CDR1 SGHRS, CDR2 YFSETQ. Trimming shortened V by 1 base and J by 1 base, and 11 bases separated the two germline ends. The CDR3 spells CASSLSVQGNTGELFF. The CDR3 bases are TGCGCCAGCAGCTTGAGTGTACAGGGGAACACCGGGGAGCTGTTTTTT.

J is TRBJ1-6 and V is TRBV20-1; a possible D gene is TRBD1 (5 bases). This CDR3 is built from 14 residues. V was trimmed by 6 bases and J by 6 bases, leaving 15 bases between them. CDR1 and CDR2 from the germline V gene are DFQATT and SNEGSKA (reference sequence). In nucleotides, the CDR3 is TGCAGTGCCGTAGAGAGGGGCCGTAATTCACCCCTCCACTTT. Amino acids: CSAVERGRNSPLHF.

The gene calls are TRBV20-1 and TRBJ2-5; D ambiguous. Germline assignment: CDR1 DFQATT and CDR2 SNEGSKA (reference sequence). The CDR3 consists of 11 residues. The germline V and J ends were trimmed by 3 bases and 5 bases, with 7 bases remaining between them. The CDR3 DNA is TGCAGTGCTAGTACCTGGGAGACCCAGTACTTC. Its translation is CSASTWETQYF.

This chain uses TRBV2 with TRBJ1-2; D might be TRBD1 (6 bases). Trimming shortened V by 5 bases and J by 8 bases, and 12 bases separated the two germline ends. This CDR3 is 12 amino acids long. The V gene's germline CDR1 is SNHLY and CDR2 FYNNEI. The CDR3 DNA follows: TGTGCCAGCAGTATAGGACAGCACGGCTACACCTTC. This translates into CASSIGQHGYTF.

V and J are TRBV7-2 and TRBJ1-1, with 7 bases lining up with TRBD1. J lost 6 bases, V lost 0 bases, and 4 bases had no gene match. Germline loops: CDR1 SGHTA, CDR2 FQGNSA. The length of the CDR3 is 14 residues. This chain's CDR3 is CASSLAGQSSEAFF. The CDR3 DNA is TGTGCCAGCAGCTTAGCGGGACAGTCATCTGAAGCTTTCTTT.

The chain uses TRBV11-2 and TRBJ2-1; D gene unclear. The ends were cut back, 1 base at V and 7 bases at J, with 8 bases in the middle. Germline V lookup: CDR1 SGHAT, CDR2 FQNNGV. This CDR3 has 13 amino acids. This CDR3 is CASSLVLGNEQFF. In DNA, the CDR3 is TGTGCCAGCAGCTTAGTTTTGGGTAATGAGCAGTTCTTC.

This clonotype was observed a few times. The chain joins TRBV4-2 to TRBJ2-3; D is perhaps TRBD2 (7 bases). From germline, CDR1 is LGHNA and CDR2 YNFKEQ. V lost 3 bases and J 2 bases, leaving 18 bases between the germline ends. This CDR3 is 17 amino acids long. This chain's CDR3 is CASSQSVGGQDTDTQYF. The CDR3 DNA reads TGTGCCAGCAGCCAGTCGGTCGGGGGGCAGGACACAGATACGCAGTATTTT.

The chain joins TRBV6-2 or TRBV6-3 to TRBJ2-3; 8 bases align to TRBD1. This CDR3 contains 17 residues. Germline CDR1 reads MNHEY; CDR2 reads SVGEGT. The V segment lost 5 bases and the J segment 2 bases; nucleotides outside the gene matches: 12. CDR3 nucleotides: TGTGCCAGCAGTACGGTTCGACAGGGGCAGATCACAGATACGCAGTATTTT. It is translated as CASSTVRQGQITDTQYF.

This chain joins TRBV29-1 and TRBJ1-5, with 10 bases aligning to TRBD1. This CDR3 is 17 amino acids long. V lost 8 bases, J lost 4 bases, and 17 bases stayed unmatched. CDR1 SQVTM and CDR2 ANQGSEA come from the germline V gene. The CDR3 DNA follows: TGCAGCTCCTACCGGGACAGGGGAACGGGTAGTAATCAGCCCCAGCATTTT. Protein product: CSSYRDRGTGSNQPQHF.

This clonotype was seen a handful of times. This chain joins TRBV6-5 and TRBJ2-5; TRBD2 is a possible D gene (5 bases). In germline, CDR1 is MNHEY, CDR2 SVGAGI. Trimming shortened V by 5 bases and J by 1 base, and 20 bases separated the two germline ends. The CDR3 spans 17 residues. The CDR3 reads CASSADYLQRSQETQYF. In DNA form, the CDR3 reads TGTGCCAGCAGTGCAGACTACCTACAGCGTAGCCAAGAGACCCAGTACTTC.

For the CDR3, the DNA is TGCAGTGCTAACAGGGGAATTAGCAATCAGCCCCAGCATTTT. This sequence encodes CSANRGISNQPQHF. The genes are TRBV20-1 and TRBJ1-5, with 7 positions matching TRBD1. The CDR3 is 14 residues long. CDR1 and CDR2 from the germline V gene are DFQATT and SNEGSKA (reference sequence). V lost 4 bases to trimming and J lost 0 bases; unmatched junction nucleotides: 3.

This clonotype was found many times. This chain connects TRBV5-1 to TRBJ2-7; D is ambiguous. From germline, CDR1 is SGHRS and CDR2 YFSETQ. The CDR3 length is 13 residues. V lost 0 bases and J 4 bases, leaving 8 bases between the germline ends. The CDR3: CASSLGGRYEQYF. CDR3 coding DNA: TGCGCCAGCAGCTTGGGGGGTAGGTACGAGCAGTACTTC.

This chain's CDR3 is CSVKGAFF. CDR3 nucleotide sequence: TGCAGCGTCAAGGGGGCTTTCTTT. The V and J genes are TRBV29-1 and TRBJ1-1, with D possibly being TRBD1 (5 bases). Trimming removed 6 bases at V and 11 bases at J, with 7 bases between. Germline V CDR1 and CDR2: SQVTM, ANQGSEA. There are 8 residues in the CDR3. Full variable domain (missing parts from reference TRBV29-1 and TRBJ1-1): SAVISQKPSRDICQRGTSLTIQCQVDSQVTMMFWYRQQPGQSLTLIATANQGSEATYESGFVIDKFPISRPNLTFSTLTVSNMSPEDSSIYLCSVKGAFFGQGTRLTVV.

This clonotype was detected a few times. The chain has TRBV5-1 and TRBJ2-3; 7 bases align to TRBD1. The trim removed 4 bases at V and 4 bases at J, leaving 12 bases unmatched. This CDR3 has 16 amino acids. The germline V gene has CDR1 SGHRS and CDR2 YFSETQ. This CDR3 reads CASSPQARQGADTQYF. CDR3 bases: TGCGCCAGCAGCCCTCAGGCCCGTCAGGGGGCAGATACGCAGTATTTT.

CDR3 protein: CASSLGTSASGANVLTF. The CDR3 region has the DNA TGCGCCAGCAGCTTGGGAACGTCCGCCTCTGGGGCCAACGTCCTGACTTTC. The genes are TRBV5-1 and TRBJ2-6, with D uncertain. V lost 0 bases and J 0 bases, leaving 10 bases between the germline ends. The CDR3 is 17 amino acids. CDR1 SGHRS and CDR2 YFSETQ come from the germline V gene.

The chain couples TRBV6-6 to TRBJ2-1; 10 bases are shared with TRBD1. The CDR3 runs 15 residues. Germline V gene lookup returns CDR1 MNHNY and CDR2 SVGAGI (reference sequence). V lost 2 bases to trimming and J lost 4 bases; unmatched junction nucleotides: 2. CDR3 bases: TGTGCCAGCAGTTACACGGGACAGGGGTACAATGAGCAGTTCTTC. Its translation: CASSYTGQGYNEQFF.

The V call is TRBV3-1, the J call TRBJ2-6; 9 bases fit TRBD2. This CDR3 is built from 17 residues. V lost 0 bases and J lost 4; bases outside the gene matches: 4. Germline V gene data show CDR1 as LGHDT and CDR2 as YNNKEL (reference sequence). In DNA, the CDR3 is TGTGCCAGCAGCCAAGAGGCGGGGGGGCGAGGGGCCAACGTCCTGACTTTC. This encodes CASSQEAGGRGANVLTF.

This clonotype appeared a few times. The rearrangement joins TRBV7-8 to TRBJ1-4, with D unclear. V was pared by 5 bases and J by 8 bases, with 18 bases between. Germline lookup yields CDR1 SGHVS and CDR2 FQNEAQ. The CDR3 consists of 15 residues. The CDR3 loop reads CASSPQVWKREKLFF. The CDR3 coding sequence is TGTGCCAGCAGCCCTCAGGTTTGGAAGAGAGAAAAACTGTTTTTT.

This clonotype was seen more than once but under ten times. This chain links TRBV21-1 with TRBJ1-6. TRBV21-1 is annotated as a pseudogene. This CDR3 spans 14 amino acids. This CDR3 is CASSNKVSDSPLHF. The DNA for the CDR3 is TGTGCCAGCAGCAATAAGGTATCGGATTCACCCCTCCACTTT.

For the CDR3, the DNA is TGTGCCAGCAGCTGGGGGGAGGGTTACAATGAGCAGTTCTTC. This sequence encodes CASSWGEGYNEQFF. The rearrangement uses TRBV7-9 and TRBJ2-1, with TRBD2 matching over 7 bases. Losses at the gene ends were 4 bases for V and 4 bases for J; bases not matched to a gene: 4. CDR3 length: 14 residues. CDR1 and CDR2 from the germline V gene are SEHNR and FQNEAQ (reference sequence). Based on the CDR3 plus reference TRBV7-9 and TRBJ2-1, the full variable domain is DTGVSQNPRHKITKRGQNVTFRCDPISEHNRLYWYRQTLGQGPEFLTYFQNEAQLEKSRLLSDRFSAERPKGSFSTLEIQRTEQGDSAMYLCASSWGEGYNEQFFGPGTRLTVL.

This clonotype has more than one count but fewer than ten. For the CDR3, the DNA is TGCAGTGCGAACGGAATAGCTAGCGGACCCACAGATACGCAGTATTTT. It encodes CSANGIASGPTDTQYF. The genes are TRBV20-1 and TRBJ2-3; TRBD2 aligns across 7 bases. After removal of 6 bases from V and 2 bases from J, the junction contained 14 bases not matched to a gene. The CDR3 is 16 amino acids. Germline CDR1 is DFQATT and CDR2 is SNEGSKA (reference sequence).

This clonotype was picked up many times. CDR3 coding DNA: TGTGCCAGCAGCTTAGGAAGGCAGATCGGGACCCAGTACTTC. Protein product: CASSLGRQIGTQYF. The chain joins TRBV11-2 to TRBJ2-5; no definite D call. The CDR3 runs 14 residues. V lost 1 base to trimming and J lost 7 bases, with 13 bases between them. Germline CDR1 is SGHAT and CDR2 is FQNNGV.

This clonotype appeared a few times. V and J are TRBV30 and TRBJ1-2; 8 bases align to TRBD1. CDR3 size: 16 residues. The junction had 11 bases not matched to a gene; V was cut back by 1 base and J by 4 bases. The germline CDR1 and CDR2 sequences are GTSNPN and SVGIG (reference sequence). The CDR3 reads CAWSALPGGQGYGYTF. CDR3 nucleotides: TGTGCCTGGAGTGCCCTCCCAGGGGGCCAGGGCTATGGCTACACCTTC. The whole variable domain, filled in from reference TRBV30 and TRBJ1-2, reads SQTIHQWPATLVQPVGSPLSLECTVEGTSNPNLYWYRQAAGRGLQLLFYSVGIGQISSEVPQNLSASRPQDRQFILSSKKLLLSDSGFYLCAWSALPGGQGYGYTFGSGTRLTVV.

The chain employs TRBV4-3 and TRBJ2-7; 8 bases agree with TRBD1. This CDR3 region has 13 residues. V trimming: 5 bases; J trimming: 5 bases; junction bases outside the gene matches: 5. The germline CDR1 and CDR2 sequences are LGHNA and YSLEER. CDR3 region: CASSATGAHEQYF. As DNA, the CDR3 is TGCGCCAGCAGCGCGACAGGGGCCCACGAGCAGTACTTC.

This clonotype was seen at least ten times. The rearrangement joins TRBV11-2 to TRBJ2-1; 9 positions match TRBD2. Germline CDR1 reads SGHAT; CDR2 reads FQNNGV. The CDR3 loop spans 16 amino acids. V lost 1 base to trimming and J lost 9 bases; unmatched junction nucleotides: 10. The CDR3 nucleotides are TGTGCCAGCAGCTTAGGCCTAGCGGGGATCGTCGTTGAGCAGTTCTTC. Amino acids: CASSLGLAGIVVEQFF.